Each of the 3 T cell receptor beta chains below was sequenced from the same sample in a study of blood T cell repertoires in COVID-19. Generated by immunoSEQ multiplex PCR, the TCRdb table keeps only in-frame clones and is missing some. The table shows about 280,000 clones, with approximately 86% occurring only once. Sample: peripheral blood. The receptors stem from a woman in her 30s who had recovered from COVID-19.

This chain uses TRBV29-1 with TRBJ2-4, with TRBD2 matching 10 bases. This CDR3 contains 15 residues. The germline gives CDR1 SQVTM, CDR2 ANQGSEA. The trim removed 4 bases at V and 8 bases at J, leaving 11 bases unmatched. As DNA, the CDR3 is TGCAGCGTTGTGTTAGCGGGAGGACAGCGGGACATTCAGTACTTC. Its protein product is CSVVLAGGQRDIQYF.

The rearrangement uses TRBV6-1 and TRBJ2-4, with 11 bases fitting TRBD2. V lost 6 bases and J lost 6; bases outside the gene matches: 10. The CDR3 is 16 residues long. The germline V gene has CDR1 MNHNS and CDR2 SASEGT. Here the CDR3 DNA reads TGTGCCAGCAGCGAACTAGCGGGAGCGGGTGTAAACATTCAGTACTTC. This gives the protein CASSELAGAGVNIQYF.

The chain uses TRBV30 and TRBJ1-3, with 7 bases aligning to TRBD1. V lost 0 bases to trimming and J lost 0 bases; unmatched junction nucleotides: 5. The CDR3 contains 16 residues. Per the germline V gene, CDR1 is GTSNPN and CDR2 is SVGIG (reference sequence). CDR3 region: CAWSVPDRPSGNTIYF. DNA of the CDR3: TGTGCCTGGAGTGTCCCGGACAGGCCCTCTGGAAACACCATATATTTT.